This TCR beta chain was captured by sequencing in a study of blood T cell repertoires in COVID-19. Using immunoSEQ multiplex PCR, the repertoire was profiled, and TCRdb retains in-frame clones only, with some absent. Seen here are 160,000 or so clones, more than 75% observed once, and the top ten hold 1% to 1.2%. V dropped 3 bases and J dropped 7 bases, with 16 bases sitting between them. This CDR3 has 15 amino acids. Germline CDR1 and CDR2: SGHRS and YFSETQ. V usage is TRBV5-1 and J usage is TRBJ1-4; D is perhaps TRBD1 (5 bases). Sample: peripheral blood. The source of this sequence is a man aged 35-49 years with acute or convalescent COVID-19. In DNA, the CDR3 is TGCGCCAGCAGCTCTTCGGACACGGAAGGTGAAAAACTGTTTTTT. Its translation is CASSSSDTEGEKLFF.